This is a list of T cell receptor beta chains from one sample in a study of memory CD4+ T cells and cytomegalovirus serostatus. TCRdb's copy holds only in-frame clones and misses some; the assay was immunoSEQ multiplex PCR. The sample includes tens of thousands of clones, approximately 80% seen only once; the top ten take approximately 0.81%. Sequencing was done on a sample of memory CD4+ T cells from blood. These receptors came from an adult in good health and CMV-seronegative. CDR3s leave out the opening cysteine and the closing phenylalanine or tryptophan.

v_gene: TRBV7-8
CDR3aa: ASSRPGTGVWDTEAF

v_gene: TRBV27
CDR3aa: ASSLWGRSGANVLT

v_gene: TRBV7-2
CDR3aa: ASSLFPRGSSYEQY

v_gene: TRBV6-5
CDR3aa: ASSYSSGRGPDTQY

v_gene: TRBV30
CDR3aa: AWSRGGYSTDTQY

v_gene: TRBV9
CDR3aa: ASSVSTGHYGYT

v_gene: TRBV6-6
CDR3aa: ASSPRTSGSTDTQY

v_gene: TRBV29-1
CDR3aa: SVEFENYEQY

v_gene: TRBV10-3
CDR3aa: AISDPEYNEKLF

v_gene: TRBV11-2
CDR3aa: ASSLGRGTGKYEQY

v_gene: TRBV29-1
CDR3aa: SVDHGATDTQY

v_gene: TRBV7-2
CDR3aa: ASSRDTNTEAF

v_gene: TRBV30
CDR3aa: AWSPGGLAYNEQF

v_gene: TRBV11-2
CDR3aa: ASSLGGAGASEKLF

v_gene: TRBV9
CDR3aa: ASSPRWGLAGDNEQF

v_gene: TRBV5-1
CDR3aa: ASSYPGADTQY